This T cell receptor beta chain emerged from a study of CD8+ T cells in alopecia areata. The overall study: Treated patients were given 5 to 10 mg oral tofacitinib twice daily.

RNA extraction and reverse transcription yielded cDNA as sequencing template. The assay was immunoSEQ multiplex PCR, and TCRdb's table has in-frame clones only and misses some. The sample lists roughly 190,000 clones, roughly 60% occurring once. Sample treatment: oral pan-JAK inhibitor, 5-10 mg twice daily. The CDR3 is made up of 16 amino acids. V usage is TRBV12-2 and J usage is TRBJ1-2; the table's D gene call, TRBD1, was not cross checked with the DNA. TRBV12-2 is a listed pseudogene. This sequence originates from a human donor with alopecia areata. The sample was CD4+ T cells sorted from blood, taken at week 24, from a patient treated with tofacitinib. This chain's CDR3 is CASRLARGALEDGYTF. CDR3 nucleotides: TGTGCAAGTCGCTTAGCCAGGGGGGCGCTAGAGGATGGCTACACCTTC.